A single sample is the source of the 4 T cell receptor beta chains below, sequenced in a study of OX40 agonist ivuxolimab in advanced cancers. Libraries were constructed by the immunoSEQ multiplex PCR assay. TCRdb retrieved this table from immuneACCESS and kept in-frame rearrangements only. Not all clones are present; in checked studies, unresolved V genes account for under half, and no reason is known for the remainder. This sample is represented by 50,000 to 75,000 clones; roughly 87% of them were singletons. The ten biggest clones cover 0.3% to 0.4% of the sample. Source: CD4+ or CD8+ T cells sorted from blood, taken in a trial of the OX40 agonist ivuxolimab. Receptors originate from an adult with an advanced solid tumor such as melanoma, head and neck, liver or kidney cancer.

CDR3 DNA sequence: TGTGCCAGTAGTACCATCACAGGGGGGAGCAATCAGCCCCAGCATTTT. Its protein product is CASSTITGGSNQPQHF. The rearrangement joins TRBV19 to TRBJ1-5; TRBD1 aligns across 8 bases. CDR3 length: 16 residues. Germline CDR1 and CDR2: LNHDA and SQIVND (reference sequence). The trim removed 4 bases at V and 1 base at J, leaving 6 bases unmatched.

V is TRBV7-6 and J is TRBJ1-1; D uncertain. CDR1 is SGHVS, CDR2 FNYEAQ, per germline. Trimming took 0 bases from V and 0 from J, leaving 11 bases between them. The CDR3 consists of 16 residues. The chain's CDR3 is CASSLAGSHLNTEAFF. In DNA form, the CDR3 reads TGTGCCAGCAGCTTAGCGGGATCACATCTGAACACTGAAGCTTTCTTT.

DNA of the CDR3: TGTGCCAGCAGCTTAACAGGGCAGGGGGAGACCCAGTACTTC. The encoded protein is CASSLTGQGETQYF. The rearrangement uses TRBV7-3 and TRBJ2-5; TRBD1 is a possible D gene (6 bases). The CDR3 totals 14 residues. Trimming pared 0 bases from V and 5 bases from J, leaving 10 bases between. Germline V CDR1 and CDR2: SGHTA, FQGTGA.

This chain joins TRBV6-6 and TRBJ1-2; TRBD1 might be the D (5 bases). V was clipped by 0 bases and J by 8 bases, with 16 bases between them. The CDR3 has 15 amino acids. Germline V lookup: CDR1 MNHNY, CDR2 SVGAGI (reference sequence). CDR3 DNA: TGTGCCAGCAGTTACTCGAGGGAAGGGGCGGCGGGCTACACCTTC. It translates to CASSYSREGAAGYTF.